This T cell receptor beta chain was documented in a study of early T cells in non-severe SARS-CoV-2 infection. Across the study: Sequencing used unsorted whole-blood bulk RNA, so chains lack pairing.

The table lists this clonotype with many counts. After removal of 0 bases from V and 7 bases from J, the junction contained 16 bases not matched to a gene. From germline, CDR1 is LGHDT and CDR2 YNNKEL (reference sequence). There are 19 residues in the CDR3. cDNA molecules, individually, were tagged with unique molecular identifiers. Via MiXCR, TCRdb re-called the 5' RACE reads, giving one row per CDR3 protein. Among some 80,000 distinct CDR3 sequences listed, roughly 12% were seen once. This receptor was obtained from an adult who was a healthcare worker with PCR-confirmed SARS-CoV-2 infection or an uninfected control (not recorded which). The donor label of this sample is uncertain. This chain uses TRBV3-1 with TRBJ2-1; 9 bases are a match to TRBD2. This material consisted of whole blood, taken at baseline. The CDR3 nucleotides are TGTGCCAGCAGCCAAGAGGCCCCCAGCCCCAGCGGGGGGAGGAATGAGCAGTTCTTC. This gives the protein CASSQEAPSPSGGRNEQFF.